This TCR beta chain was identified during a study of blood T cell repertoires in COVID-19. TCRdb's table, derived via immunoSEQ multiplex PCR, lists solely in-frame clones and lacks some. The table lists 59,000 or so clones, around 86% of them singletons. The table lists this clone with a few counts. The V gene's germline CDR1 is SQVTM and CDR2 ANQGSEA. CDR3 length: 14 residues. The trim removed 6 bases at V and 3 bases at J, leaving 10 bases unmatched. The chain combines TRBV29-1 with TRBJ1-1, with 7 bases lining up with TRBD1. The sequenced sample was peripheral blood. The receptor comes from a human donor in a cohort sampled during active COVID-19. The CDR3: CSVRMRGRDTEAFF. DNA of the CDR3: TGCAGCGTGCGAATGAGGGGGCGGGACACTGAAGCTTTCTTT.